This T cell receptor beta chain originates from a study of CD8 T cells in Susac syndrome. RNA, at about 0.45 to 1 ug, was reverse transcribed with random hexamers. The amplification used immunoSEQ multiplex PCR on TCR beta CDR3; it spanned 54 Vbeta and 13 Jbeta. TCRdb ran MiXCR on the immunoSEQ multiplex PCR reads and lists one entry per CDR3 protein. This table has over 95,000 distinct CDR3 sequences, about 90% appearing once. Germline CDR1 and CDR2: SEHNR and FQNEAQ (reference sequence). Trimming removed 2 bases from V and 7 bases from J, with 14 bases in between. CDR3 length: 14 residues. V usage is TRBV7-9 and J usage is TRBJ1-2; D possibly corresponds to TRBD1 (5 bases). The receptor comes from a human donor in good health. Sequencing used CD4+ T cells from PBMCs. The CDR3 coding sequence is TGTGCCAGCAGCTTAAGTCAGGGATCTGGTGGCTACACCTTC. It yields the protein CASSLSQGSGGYTF.